These 8 T cell receptor beta chains were sequenced from one sample in a study of T cells in tuberculosis (dated by TCRdb to 2017 to 2018). Libraries were prepared through the immunoSEQ multiplex PCR assay. Held by TCRdb, this immuneACCESS table contains in-frame sequences only and omits some clones. Under half of the omission traces to an unresolved V gene where checked; the cause of the rest is unknown. The sample includes tens of thousands of clones, with less than 98% observed a single time. Around 6.2% of the sample is held by the ten biggest clonotypes. Sequenced input: PBMCs. These receptors were taken from a donor between 5 and 29 years old with latent tuberculosis or without tuberculosis infection.

The chain carries TRBV6-6 and TRBJ2-1, with 7 bases that match TRBD2. The CDR3 consists of 14 residues. CDR1 is MNHNY, CDR2 SVGAGI, per germline (reference sequence). Trimming took 2 bases from V and 4 from J; bases not matched to a gene: 2. CDR3 nucleotides: TGTGCCAGCAGTTACGGGGGGGATTACAATGAGCAGTTCTTC. Its protein is CASSYGGDYNEQFF.

This chain uses TRBV5-4 with TRBJ1-1, with D unresolved. V was pared by 9 bases and J by 1 base, with 16 bases between. The CDR3 has 14 amino acids. CDR1 and CDR2 from the germline V gene are SGHNT and YYREEE (reference sequence). The CDR3 DNA follows: TGTGCCACCTCCGAGGTGACCCAGAACACTGAAGCTTTCTTT. Translating gives CATSEVTQNTEAFF.

This clone is deemed medium-sized. This chain links TRBV27 with TRBJ2-7; TRBD2 matches 8 bases. After removal of 5 bases from V and 6 bases from J, the junction contained 6 bases not matched to a gene. The length of the CDR3 is 13 residues. CDR1 and CDR2 (germline): MNHEY, SMNVEV (reference sequence). The CDR3 sequence: CASSPTSEAEQYF. CDR3 bases: TGTGCCAGCAGTCCGACTAGCGAGGCCGAGCAGTACTTC.

V gene TRBV15 combines with J gene TRBJ2-7, with 14 nucleotides matching TRBD2. The V and J ends lost 1 base and 2 bases, in that order; junction bases with no gene match: 4. Germline V CDR1 and CDR2: LNHNV, YYDKDF (reference sequence). The CDR3 loop spans 17 amino acids. The CDR3 DNA reads as TGTGCCACCAGCAGAGGTCGGACTAGCGGGAGGCCCTACGAGCAGTACTTC. As protein: CATSRGRTSGRPYEQYF.

The chain couples TRBV27 to TRBJ2-1, with D maybe TRBD1 (6 bases). The CDR3 length is 13 residues. Germline CDR1 reads MNHEY; CDR2 reads SMNVEV (reference sequence). V lost 6 bases, J lost 8 bases, and 14 bases lay in between. The CDR3 region is CASRITGTHEQFF. In DNA form, the CDR3 reads TGTGCCAGCAGAATAACAGGGACCCATGAGCAGTTCTTC.

The rearrangement joins TRBV7-9 to TRBJ1-2; 8 bases map to TRBD1. Germline V gene data show CDR1 as SEHNR and CDR2 as FQNEAQ (reference sequence). V was clipped by 0 bases and J by 6 bases; unmatched bases: 3. The CDR3 consists of 14 residues. In nucleotides, the CDR3 is TGTGCCAGCAGCTTAGCGGACAGGGTTGATGGCTACACCTTC. It specifies CASSLADRVDGYTF.

V gene TRBV6-5 combines with J gene TRBJ2-2, with a tentative D call TRBD2 (5 bases). V lost 10 bases and J 1 base, leaving 7 bases between the germline ends. The length of the CDR3 is 12 residues. CDR1 is MNHEY, CDR2 SVGAGI, per germline. Here the CDR3 reads CATRGNTGELFF. As DNA, the CDR3 is TGTGCCACCCGGGGGAACACCGGGGAGCTGTTTTTT.

J is TRBJ1-5 and V is TRBV2; 9 nucleotides agree with TRBD1. CDR3 length equals 16 residues. Germline lookup yields CDR1 SNHLY and CDR2 FYNNEI. With V trimmed by 4 bases and J by 0 bases, 4 bases remained unmatched. As DNA, the CDR3 is TGTGCCAGCAGTGTCGGGACAGGGTATAGCAATCAGCCCCAGCATTTT. Its protein is CASSVGTGYSNQPQHF.